The T cell receptor (beta chain) described here comes from a study of T cell changes during pregnancy in multiple sclerosis. Germline loops: CDR1 LGHNA, CDR2 YNFKEQ. Between the trimmed V and J ends, which lost 0 bases and 1 base, there was a span of 10 bases. The CDR3 is made up of 16 amino acids. Data came from immunoSEQ multiplex PCR; TCRdb stores just in-frame clones and leaves some out. The sample records about 15,000 clones, approximately 84% being singletons. Sequencing used CD8+ T cells from peripheral blood mononuclear cells, obtained in the second trimester of pregnancy. This receptor was obtained from a female donor in good health, enrolled as a control in a pregnancy study. The chain employs TRBV4-2 and TRBJ1-3; weak D call: TRBD1 (6 bases). Here the CDR3 reads CASSQDGTLSGNTIYF. The CDR3, as DNA: TGTGCCAGCAGCCAAGACGGGACATTGTCTGGAAACACCATATATTTT.